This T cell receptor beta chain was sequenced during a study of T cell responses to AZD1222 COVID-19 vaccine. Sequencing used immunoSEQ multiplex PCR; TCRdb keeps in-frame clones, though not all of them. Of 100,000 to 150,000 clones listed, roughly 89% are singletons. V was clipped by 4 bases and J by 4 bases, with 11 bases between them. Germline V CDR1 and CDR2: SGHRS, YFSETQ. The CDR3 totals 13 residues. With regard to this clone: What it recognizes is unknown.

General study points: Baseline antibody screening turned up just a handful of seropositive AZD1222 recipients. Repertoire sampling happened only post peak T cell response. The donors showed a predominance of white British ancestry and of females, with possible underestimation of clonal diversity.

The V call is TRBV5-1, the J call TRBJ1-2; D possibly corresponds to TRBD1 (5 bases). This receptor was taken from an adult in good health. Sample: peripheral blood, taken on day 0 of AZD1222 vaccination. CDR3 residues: CASSETGPYGYTF. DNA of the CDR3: TGCGCCAGCAGCGAAACAGGCCCCTATGGCTACACCTTC.